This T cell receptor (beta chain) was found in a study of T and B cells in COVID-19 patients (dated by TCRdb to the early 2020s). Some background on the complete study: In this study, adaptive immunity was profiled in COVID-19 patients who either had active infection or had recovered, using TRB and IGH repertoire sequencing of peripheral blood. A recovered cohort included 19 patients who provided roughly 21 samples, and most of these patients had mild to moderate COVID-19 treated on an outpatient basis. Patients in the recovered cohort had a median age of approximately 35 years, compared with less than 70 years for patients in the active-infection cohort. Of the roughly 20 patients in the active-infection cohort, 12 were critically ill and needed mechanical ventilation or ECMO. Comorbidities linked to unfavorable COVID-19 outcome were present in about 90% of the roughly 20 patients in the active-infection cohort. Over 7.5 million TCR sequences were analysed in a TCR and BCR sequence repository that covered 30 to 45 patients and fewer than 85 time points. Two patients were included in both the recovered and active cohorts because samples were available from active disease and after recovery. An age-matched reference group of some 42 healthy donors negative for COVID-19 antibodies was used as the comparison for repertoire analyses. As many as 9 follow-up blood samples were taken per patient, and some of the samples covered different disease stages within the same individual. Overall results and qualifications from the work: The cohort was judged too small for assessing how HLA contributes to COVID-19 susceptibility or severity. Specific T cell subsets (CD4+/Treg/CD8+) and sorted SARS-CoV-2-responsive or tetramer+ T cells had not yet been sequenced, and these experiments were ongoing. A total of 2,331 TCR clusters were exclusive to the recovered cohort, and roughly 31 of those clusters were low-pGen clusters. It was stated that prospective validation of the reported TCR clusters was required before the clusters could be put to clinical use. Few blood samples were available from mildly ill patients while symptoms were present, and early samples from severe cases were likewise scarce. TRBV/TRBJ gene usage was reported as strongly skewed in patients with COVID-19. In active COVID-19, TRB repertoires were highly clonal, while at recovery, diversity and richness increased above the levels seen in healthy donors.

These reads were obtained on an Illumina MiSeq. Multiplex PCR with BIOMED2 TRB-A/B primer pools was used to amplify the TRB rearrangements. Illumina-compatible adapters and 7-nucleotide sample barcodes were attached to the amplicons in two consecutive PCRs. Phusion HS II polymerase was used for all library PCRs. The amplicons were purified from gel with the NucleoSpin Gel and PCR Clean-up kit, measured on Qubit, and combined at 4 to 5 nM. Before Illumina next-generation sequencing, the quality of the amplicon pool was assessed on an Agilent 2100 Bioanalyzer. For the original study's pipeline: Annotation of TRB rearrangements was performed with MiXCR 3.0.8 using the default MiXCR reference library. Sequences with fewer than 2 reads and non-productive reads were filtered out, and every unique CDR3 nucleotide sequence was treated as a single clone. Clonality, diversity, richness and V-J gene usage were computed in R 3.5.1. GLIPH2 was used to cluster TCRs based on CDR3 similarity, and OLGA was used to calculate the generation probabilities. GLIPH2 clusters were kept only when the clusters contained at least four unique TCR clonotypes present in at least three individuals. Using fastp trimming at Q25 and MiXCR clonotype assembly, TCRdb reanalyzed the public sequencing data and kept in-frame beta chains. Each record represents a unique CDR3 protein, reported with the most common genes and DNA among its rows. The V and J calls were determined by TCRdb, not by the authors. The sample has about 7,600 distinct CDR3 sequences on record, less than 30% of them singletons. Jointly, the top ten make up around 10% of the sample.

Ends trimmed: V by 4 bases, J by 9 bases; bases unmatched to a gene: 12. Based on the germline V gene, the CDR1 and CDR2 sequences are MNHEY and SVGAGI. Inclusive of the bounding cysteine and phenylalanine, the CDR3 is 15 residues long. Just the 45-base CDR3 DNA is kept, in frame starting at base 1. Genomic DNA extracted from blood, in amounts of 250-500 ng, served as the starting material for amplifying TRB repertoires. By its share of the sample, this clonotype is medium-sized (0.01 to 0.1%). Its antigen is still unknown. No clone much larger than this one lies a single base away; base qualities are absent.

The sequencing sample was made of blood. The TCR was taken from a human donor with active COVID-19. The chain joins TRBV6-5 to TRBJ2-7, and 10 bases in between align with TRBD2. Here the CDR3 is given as CASSLTSGQSRGQYF. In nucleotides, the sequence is TGTGCCAGCAGTTTGACTAGCGGGCAATCCCGAGGGCAGTACTTC.